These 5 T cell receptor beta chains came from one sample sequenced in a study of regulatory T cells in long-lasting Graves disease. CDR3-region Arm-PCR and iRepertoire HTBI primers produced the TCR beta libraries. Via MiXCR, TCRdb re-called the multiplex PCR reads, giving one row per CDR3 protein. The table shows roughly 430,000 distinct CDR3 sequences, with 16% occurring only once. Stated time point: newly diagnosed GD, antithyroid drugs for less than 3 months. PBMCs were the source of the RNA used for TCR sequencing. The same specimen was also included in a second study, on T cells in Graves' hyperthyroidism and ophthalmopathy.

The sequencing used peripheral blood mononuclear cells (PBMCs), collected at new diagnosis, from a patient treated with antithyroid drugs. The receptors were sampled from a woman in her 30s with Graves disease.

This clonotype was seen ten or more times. CDR3 sequence (DNA): TGTGCCAGCAGTTTATGGACGGGAGGAGATCAGCCCCAGCATTTT. It specifies CASSLWTGGDQPQHF. The rearrangement uses TRBV28 and TRBJ1-5; the D is unclear. CDR3 length equals 15 residues. Germline CDR1 reads MDHEN; CDR2 reads SYDVKM. V was pared by 0 bases and J by 5 bases, with 11 bases between.

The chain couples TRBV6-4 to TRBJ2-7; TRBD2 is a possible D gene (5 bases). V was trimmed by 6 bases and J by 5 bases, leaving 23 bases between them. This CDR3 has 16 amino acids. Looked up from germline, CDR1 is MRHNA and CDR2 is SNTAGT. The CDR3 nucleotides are TGTGCCAGCAGCCCCCTAGGCGGGTGGTCGATCAACGAGCAGTACTTC. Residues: CASSPLGGWSINEQYF.

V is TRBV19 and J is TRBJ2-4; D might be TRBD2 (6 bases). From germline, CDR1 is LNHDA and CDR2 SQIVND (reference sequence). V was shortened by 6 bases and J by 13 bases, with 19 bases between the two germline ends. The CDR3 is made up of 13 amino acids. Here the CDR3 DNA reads TGTGCCAGTAGCGGGACTGCGGGCAATGAGCAGTACTTC. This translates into CASSGTAGNEQYF.

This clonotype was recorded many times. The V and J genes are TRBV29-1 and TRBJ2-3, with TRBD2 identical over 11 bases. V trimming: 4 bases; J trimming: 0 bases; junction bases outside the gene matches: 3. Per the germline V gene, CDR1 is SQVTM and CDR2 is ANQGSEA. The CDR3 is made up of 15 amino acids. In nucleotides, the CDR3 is TGCAGCGTTGTGACTAGCGGGATGAGCACAGATACGCAGTATTTT. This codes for CSVVTSGMSTDTQYF.

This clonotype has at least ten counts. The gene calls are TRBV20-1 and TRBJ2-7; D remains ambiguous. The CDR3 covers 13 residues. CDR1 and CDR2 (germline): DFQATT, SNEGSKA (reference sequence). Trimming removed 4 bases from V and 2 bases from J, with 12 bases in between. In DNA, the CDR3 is TGCAGTGCTATCGGTTTTAGGGCCTACGAGCAGTACTTC. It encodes CSAIGFRAYEQYF.